This T cell receptor (beta chain) was retrieved from a study of blood T cell repertoires in COVID-19. Overall study context: Samples taken during acute and convalescent COVID-19 were collected in the United States, Italy and Spain. Sources were T cells, B-cell-depleted T cells, or PBMCs; the material itself was cDNA or gDNA.

V gave up 5 bases and J gave up 4 bases; unmatched junction bases: 2. In germline, CDR1 is SGHTA, CDR2 FQGTGA. The length of the CDR3 is 14 residues. Methods used by the authors: Using reference gene primer amplification, nucleated cell counts were estimated. Assay: immunoSEQ multiplex PCR; the TCRdb copy retains only in-frame clones and omits some. The V and J calls and clone size come from that table; D and trimming were worked out from the DNA. The table records some 100,000 clones, approximately 90% of them present only once. Material for sequencing was peripheral blood. The sequence derives from a man aged 55 to 69 with acute or convalescent COVID-19. V is TRBV7-3 and J is TRBJ1-6, with 7 bases fitting TRBD1. CDR3 protein: CASSKQGYNSPLHF. The CDR3 nucleotides are TGTGCCAGCAGCAAACAGGGGTATAATTCACCCCTCCACTTT.